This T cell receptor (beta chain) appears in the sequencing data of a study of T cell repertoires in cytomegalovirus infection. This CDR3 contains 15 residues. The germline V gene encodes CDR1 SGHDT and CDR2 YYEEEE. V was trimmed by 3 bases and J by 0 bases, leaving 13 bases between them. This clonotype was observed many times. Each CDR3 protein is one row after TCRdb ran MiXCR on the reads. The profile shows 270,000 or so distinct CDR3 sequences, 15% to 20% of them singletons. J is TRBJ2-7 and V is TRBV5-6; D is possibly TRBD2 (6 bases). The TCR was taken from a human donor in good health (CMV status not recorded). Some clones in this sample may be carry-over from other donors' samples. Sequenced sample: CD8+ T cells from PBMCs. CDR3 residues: CASSSGRGFSYEQYF. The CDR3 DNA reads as TGTGCCAGCAGCTCGGGACGGGGGTTCTCCTACGAGCAGTACTTC.